Included here is one T cell receptor (beta chain) sequence, with context. What it binds is not known. The investigators sampled blood at baseline, at cycle 4 day 1, and at cycle 7 day 1. Between the trimmed V and J ends, which lost 3 bases and 6 bases, there was a span of 18 bases. The germline CDR1 and CDR2 sequences are KGHSH and LQKENI. This CDR3 contains 15 residues. Sequenced by immunoSEQ multiplex PCR; TCRdb stores in-frame clones only, minus some. The sample lists 55,000 to 80,000 clones, 80% to 90% occurring once. This entry comes from a study of OX40 agonist ivuxolimab in advanced cancers. About the study: The study reported partial responses in three patients: one hepatocellular carcinoma, two cutaneous melanoma. Study results and caveats: At doses 0.1 to 3.0 mg/kg, CD4+ and CD8+ clones expanded. Compared with CD4+, CD8+ T cells on average had more expanded clones.

The material was CD4+ or CD8+ T cells sorted from blood, obtained in a trial of the OX40 agonist ivuxolimab. The source is an adult with an advanced solid tumor such as melanoma, head and neck, liver or kidney cancer. This chain uses TRBV18 with TRBJ2-7, with a tentative D call TRBD1 (6 bases). CDR3 in DNA: TGTGCCAGCTCACCTAGCACAGGGTGGCTAGCCGAGCAGTACTTC. This sequence encodes CASSPSTGWLAEQYF.